This T cell receptor beta chain was identified in a study of T cells in Graves' hyperthyroidism and ophthalmopathy. Study details: Sampling of peripheral blood happened at initial diagnosis, prior to any treatment. Overall study results and limits: Ophthalmopathy was model-predicted a median approximately 6.4 months pre-onset.

Inclusion characteristics of ophthalmopathy patients comprised a Clinical Activity Score of at least 3, a NOSPECS grade of at least 4, and duration under 3 months. CDR3 length: 15 residues. The V gene lost 0 bases and the J gene lost 5 bases, with 14 bases spanning the gap. Germline V CDR1 and CDR2: SNHLY, FYNNEI. It was RNA transcripts that yielded the amplified TCR beta CDR3 regions. Primed by the HTBI set, a first-round RT-PCR was run on the TCR CDR3. Using its own MiXCR run on the multiplex PCR reads, TCRdb lists one record per CDR3 protein. The sample has hundreds of thousands of distinct CDR3 sequences; approximately 23% are singletons. On this clonotype: The target antigen is unknown.

The rearrangement links TRBV2 to TRBJ2-7; D may be TRBD1 (5 bases). The TCR comes from a young man with Graves' ophthalmopathy. Input material: blood. CDR3 nucleotide sequence: TGTGCCAGCAGTGAAGCCTCAAGGGGAAGGGACGAGCAGTACTTC. It encodes CASSEASRGRDEQYF.